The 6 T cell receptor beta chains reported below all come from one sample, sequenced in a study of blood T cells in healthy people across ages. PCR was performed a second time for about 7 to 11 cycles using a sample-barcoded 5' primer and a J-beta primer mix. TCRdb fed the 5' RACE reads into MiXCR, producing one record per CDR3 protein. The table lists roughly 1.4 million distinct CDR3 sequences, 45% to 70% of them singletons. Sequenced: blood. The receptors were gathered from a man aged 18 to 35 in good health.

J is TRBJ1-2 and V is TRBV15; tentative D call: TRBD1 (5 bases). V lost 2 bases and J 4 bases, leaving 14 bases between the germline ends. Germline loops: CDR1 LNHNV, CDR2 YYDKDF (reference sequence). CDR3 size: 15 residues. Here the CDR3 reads CATSRRGESVYGYTF. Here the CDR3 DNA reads TGTGCCACCAGCAGACGAGGGGAATCCGTCTATGGCTACACCTTC. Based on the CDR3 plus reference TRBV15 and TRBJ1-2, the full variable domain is DAMVIQNPRYQVTQFGKPVTLSCSQTLNHNVMYWYQQKSSQAPKLLFHYYDKDFNNEADTPDNFQSRRPNTSFCFLDIRSPGLGDTAMYLCATSRRGESVYGYTFGSGTRLTVV.

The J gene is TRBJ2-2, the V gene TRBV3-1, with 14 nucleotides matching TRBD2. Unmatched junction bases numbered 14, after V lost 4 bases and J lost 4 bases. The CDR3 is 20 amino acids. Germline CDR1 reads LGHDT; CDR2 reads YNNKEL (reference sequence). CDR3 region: CASSRLYGTSGSRSTGELFF. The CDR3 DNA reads TGTGCCAGCAGCCGTCTATATGGGACTAGCGGGAGTCGGTCCACCGGGGAGCTGTTTTTT.

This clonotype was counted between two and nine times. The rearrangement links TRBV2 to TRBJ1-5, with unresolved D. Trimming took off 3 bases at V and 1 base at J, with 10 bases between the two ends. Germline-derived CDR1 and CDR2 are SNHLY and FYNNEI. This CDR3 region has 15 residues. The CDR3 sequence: CASSELVRSNQPQHF. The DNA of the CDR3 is TGTGCCAGCAGTGAGCTTGTTAGGAGCAATCAGCCCCAGCATTTT. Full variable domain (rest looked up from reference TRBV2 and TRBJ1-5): EPEVTQTPSHQVTQMGQEVILRCVPISNHLYFYWYRQILGQKVEFLVSFYNNEISEKSEIFDDQFSVERPDGSNFTLKIRSTKLEDSAMYFCASSELVRSNQPQHFGDGTRLSIL.

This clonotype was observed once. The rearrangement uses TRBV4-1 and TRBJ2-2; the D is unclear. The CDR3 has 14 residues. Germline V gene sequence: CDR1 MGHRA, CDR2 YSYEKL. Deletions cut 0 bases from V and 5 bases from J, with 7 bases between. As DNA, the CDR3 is TGCGCCAGCAGCCAAGAATGGCGGACCGGGGAGCTGTTTTTT. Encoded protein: CASSQEWRTGELFF.

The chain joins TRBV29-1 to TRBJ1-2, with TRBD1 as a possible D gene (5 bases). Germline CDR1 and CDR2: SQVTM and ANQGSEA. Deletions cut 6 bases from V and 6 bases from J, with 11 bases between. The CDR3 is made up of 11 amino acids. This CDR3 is CSVRGGDGYTF. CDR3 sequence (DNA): TGCAGCGTCCGAGGAGGGGATGGCTACACCTTC.

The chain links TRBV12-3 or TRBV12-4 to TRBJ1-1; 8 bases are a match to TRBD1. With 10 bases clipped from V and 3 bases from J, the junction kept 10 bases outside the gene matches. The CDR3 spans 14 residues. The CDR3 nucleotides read TGTGCCACCTCTGCGGCAGGGGGCTACACTGAAGCTTTCTTT. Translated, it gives CATSAAGGYTEAFF.